This T cell receptor (beta chain) was captured by sequencing in a study of T cells in Graves' hyperthyroidism and ophthalmopathy. Study at large: Peripheral blood was taken when the disease was first diagnosed, before any treatment began.

RNA transcripts provided the source from which TCR beta CDR3 regions were amplified. HTBI primers were used for first-round RT-PCR of the TCR CDR3. TCRdb re-derived calls from the multiplex PCR reads in MiXCR, one entry per CDR3 protein. This sample yields approximately 400,000 distinct CDR3 sequences, of which about a fifth are seen a single time; 3.7% belongs to the top ten. On this clonotype itself: Its specificity is not known. Mismatch with germline at one junction end may stem from a read error.

Study-wide results and caveats: Stable hyperthyroidism was separated from ophthalmopathy by a model based on 13 V-J features.

The CDR3 consists of 18 residues. CDR1 and CDR2 from the germline V gene are DFQATT and SNEGSKA (reference sequence). A lack of ophthalmopathy progression within 18 months defined stable Graves' hyperthyroidism. Uncontrolled infections, other autoimmune diseases, pregnancy or lactation led to exclusion of patients. This chain uses TRBV20-1 with TRBJ2-4; no clear D gene. This receptor was taken from a woman aged 18-29 years with Graves' hyperthyroidism. Sequencing input: blood. The CDR3 loop reads CSANSPDASNPLMNIKYF. CDR3 sequence (DNA): TGCAGTGCCAACTCTCCAGACGCTTCCAATCCGTTAATGAACATTAAGTACTTC.